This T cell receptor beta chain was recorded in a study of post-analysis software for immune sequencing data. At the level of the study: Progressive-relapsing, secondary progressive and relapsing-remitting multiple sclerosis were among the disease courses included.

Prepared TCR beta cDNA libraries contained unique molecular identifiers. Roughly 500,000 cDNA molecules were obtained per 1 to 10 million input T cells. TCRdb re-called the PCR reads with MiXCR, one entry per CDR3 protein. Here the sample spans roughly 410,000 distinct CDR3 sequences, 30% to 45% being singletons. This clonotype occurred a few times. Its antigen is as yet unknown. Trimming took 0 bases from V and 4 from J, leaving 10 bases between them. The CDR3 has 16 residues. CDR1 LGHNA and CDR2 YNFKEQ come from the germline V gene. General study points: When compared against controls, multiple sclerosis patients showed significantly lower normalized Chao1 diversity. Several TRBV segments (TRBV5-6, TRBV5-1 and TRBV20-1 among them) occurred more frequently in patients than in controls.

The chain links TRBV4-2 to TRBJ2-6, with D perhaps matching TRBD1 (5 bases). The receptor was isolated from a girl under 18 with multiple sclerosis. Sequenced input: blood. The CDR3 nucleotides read TGTGCCAGCAGCCAAGACTCCAGGGTAGGGGCCAACGTCCTGACTTTC. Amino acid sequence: CASSQDSRVGANVLTF.